This T cell receptor beta chain was captured by sequencing in a study of T-cell memory formation after mild COVID-19 (dated by TCRdb to the early 2020s). With respect to the entire study: Most TCR sequence clusters were specific to one of the two donors. In two donors, T-cell clones that expanded and contracted after mild COVID-19 were followed by sequencing TCRalpha and TCRbeta repertoires longitudinally. The cohort comprised two young, previously healthy adult volunteers, one female and one male. General conclusions and limits of the study: SARS-CoV-2 specificity was not confirmed for the second-wave clones peaking on day 37. Some responding clones were found in pre-infection memory, which suggests that pre-existing cross-reactive memory T cells took part in the SARS-CoV-2 response. Contracting CD4+ clones were located mainly in the CM and EM memory subsets, whereas CD8+ clones were found to be enriched in EMRA. Clones contracting from day 15 to 85 had balanced CD4/CD8 phenotypes, while a second wave expanding from day 15 to 37 was biased towards CD4+. Only a couple of mild cases were covered in the study, and larger cohorts including severe cases with pre-infection samples were considered necessary.

CDR1 and CDR2 (SGHTA, FQGTGA) derive from the germline V gene. V lost 5 bases and J lost 5 bases, and the count of bases not matched to a germline gene is 9. The CDR3 goes from the cysteine to the phenylalanine over 17 residues. Kept here is only the CDR3 DNA, which spans 51 bases and is read in frame from base 1. The listed sequencing device is Illumina NovaSeq 6000. cDNA libraries for TCRalpha and TCRbeta were prepared by 5'RACE using constant-segment primers, with sample barcodes and unique molecular identifiers added. Trizol reagent was used to extract RNA from every sample. Libraries were amplified in two PCR steps, with a second sample barcode and Illumina TruSeq adapters added in the second step. The libraries were sequenced on an Illumina NovaSeq using 2 x 150 bp paired-end reads. Turning to the authors' computational methods: The reads were demultiplexed and collapsed into UMI-guided consensus sequences using migec v1.2.7. Using mixcr v2.1.11, the UMI consensuses were aligned to TRA and TRB V and J templates and assembled into clonotypes. Clonotypes were classified as expanded or contracted when called significant by both edgeR and NoisET, with noise models trained on biological replicates. For edgeR calls, the cutoffs were a false discovery rate-adjusted p below 0.01 and a log2 fold-change threshold of 1. PCA with hierarchical clustering of max-normalized trajectories of the 1000 most abundant clonotypes was used as exploratory dynamics analysis. The CD4 or CD8 phenotype of responding clones was assigned using the separately sequenced CD4+ and CD8+ repertoires. The raw public reads went through TCRdb reprocessing: fastp at Q25, MiXCR clone calling, in-frame beta chains kept. Identical CDR3 proteins give one entry, which carries the most common genes and DNA. TCRdb's processing, not the authors' own work, is the source of the V and J calls. This sample is represented by under 300,000 distinct CDR3 sequences; 8.2% of them were singletons. 20% to 25% of the sample comes from the top ten.

PBMCs were isolated by Ficoll-Paque density gradient centrifugation. With regard to this clonotype: What antigen it recognizes has not been identified. Base qualities are not recorded, but no much larger clone differs from it by a single base.

This sequence was found in a man aged 18 to 29 who had mild COVID-19 (a few samples of this study predate the infection). The sample titles of this study are shuffled in the database, so cell type and time point are left out; the donor was told from shared clones. The rearrangement combines TRBV7-3 with TRBJ2-2, with 12 bases in between that match TRBD1. The sequencing sample was made of PBMCs or a T cell subset sorted from them (not recorded which). The CDR3 in this case is CASSLTGQGARTGELFF. The sequenced DNA: TGTGCCAGCAGCCTTACGGGACAGGGGGCACGGACCGGGGAGCTGTTTTTT. The variable domain in full, with residues beyond the CDR3 obtained from the reference TRBV7-3 and TRBJ2-2 genes, is GAGVSQTPSNKVTEKGKYVELRCDPISGHTALYWYRQSLGQGPEFLIYFQGTGAADDSGLPNDRFFAVRPEGSVSTLKIQRTERGDSAVYLCASSLTGQGARTGELFFGEGSRLTVL.